The TCR beta chain described here comes from a study of T-cell memory formation after mild COVID-19. As for the study in general: TCR clusters showed largely donor specificity.

TCR alpha and TCR beta cDNA libraries carrying sample barcodes and UMIs came from 5'RACE with constant-segment primers. Each CDR3 protein gets one entry after TCRdb re-called the 5' RACE reads with MiXCR. The profile shows 450,000 to 650,000 distinct CDR3 sequences, over 15% of them singletons. The V and J ends lost 5 bases and 7 bases respectively, with 12 bases between them. From germline, CDR1 is SEHNR and CDR2 FQNEAQ (reference sequence). This CDR3 is 12 amino acids long. Study results and caveats: CD4/CD8 balance held among clones contracting day 15 to 85, and later expanders leaned CD4+. Second-wave clones reaching peak frequency on day 37 lacked confirmed SARS-CoV-2 specificity.

Worth noting for this clonotype: Its antigen is unknown.

The V call is TRBV7-9, the J call TRBJ2-7; D gene unclear. The sequence was collected from an adult woman who had mild COVID-19 (a few samples of this study predate the infection). Cell type and time point are not known. The sample comprised PBMCs or a T cell subset sorted from them (not recorded which). CDR3 coding DNA: TGTGCCAGCAGCCCCGACGTAGATGAGCAGTACTTC. Protein: CASSPDVDEQYF. Full variable domain (remainder filled in from reference TRBV7-9 and TRBJ2-7): DTGVSQNPRHKITKRGQNVTFRCDPISEHNRLYWYRQTLGQGPEFLTYFQNEAQLEKSRLLSDRFSAERPKGSFSTLEIQRTEQGDSAMYLCASSPDVDEQYFGPGTRLTVT.